The 17 T cell receptor beta chains below come from one sample, sequenced in a study of liver allograft versus peripheral blood T cells (dated by TCRdb to 2020 to 2021). The study in broad terms: The study compared the T cell receptor repertoires present in transplanted livers with the repertoires present in the peripheral blood of liver transplant recipients.

The instrument given in TCRdb is Illumina MiSeq. Clones were called with MiXCR by TCRdb after fastp trimmed the public reads at Q25, and only in-frame beta chains were retained. Every CDR3 protein is listed once, alongside the most common genes and DNA of its rows. The sample table shows thousands of distinct CDR3 sequences, and roughly a sixth are seen once. 1.8% of the sample rests with the top ten. The receptor source for this set is a human patient who had a liver transplant. Following transplantation, T cells from the graft donor may be among those present.

A note on this clonotype: Being one base from a much bigger clone, this may be a read error. In DNA form, the CDR3 reads TGTGCCGGCAGCCAAGAAGGGCTGGAGAGGGGTGGCTACACCTTC. This codes for CAGSQEGLERGGYTF. The chain employs TRBV3-1 and TRBJ1-2; a weak D match, TRBD1 (5 bases). CDR1 is LGHDT and CDR2 is YNNKEL in the germline V gene (reference sequence). The CDR3 runs 15 residues.

V usage is TRBV3-1 and J usage is TRBJ1-5; D might be TRBD1 (5 bases). The CDR3 consists of 14 residues. CDR1 is LGHDT and CDR2 is YNNKEL in the germline V gene (reference sequence). V lost 1 base, J lost 5 bases, and 9 bases lay in between. The CDR3 DNA sequence: TGTGCCAGCAGCCAAGTCGGCAGGGATCAGCCCCAGCATTTT. This encodes CASSQVGRDQPQHF.

This clonotype was recorded a few times. J is TRBJ2-7 and V is TRBV10-3; 11 bases map to TRBD2. Trimming cost V 6 bases and J 0 bases; bases outside gene matches: 4. The CDR3 spans 15 residues. Germline CDR1 and CDR2: ENHRY and SYGVKD. The CDR3 is CAIRLTSGDSYEQYF. The CDR3 bases are TGTGCCATCAGGCTGACTAGCGGGGACTCCTACGAGCAGTACTTC.

The chain carries TRBV12-3 or TRBV12-4 and TRBJ1-1; D may be TRBD1 (5 bases). Trimming cost V 6 bases and J 3 bases, with 20 bases left between them. The CDR3 totals 16 residues. The CDR3 loop reads CASSPMWGGSDTEAFF. CDR3 DNA sequence: TGTGCCAGCAGCCCAATGTGGGGGGGAAGCGACACTGAAGCTTTCTTT.

The gene calls are TRBV25-1 and TRBJ1-1; 10 bases are shared with TRBD1. This CDR3 is 15 amino acids long. Germline lookup yields CDR1 MGHDK and CDR2 SYGVNS. The J segment lost 6 bases and the V segment lost 7 bases, leaving 11 bases of the junction unmatched. The CDR3: CASTDPGTGDSEAFF. As DNA, the CDR3 is TGTGCCAGCACCGACCCCGGGACAGGGGATTCTGAAGCTTTCTTT.

In its sample, this clonotype is medium-sized (0.01 to 0.1%). V usage is TRBV29-1 and J usage is TRBJ1-2, with D possibly matching TRBD1 (6 bases). V was shortened by 5 bases and J by 3 bases, with 13 bases between the two germline ends. CDR3 length: 13 amino acids. Germline CDR1 is SQVTM and CDR2 is ANQGSEA. The DNA for the CDR3 is TGCAGCGTTATGTCGGGACAACACTATGGCTACACCTTC. It is translated as CSVMSGQHYGYTF.

This clonotype has just a few counts. This chain uses TRBV7-2 with TRBJ1-5; a possible D gene is TRBD1 (5 bases). CDR3 size: 14 residues. In germline, CDR1 is SGHTA, CDR2 FQGNSA. Trimming left V 1 base short and J 7 bases short, with 11 bases between. CDR3 bases: TGTGCCAGCAGCTTAGAAAGGGGCGGGCAGCCCCAGCATTTT. It specifies CASSLERGGQPQHF.

The J gene is TRBJ1-2, the V gene TRBV6-5; 7 positions agree with TRBD1. Per germline, CDR1 MNHEY and CDR2 SVGAGI. The CDR3 runs 12 residues. The J segment lost 5 bases and the V segment lost 6 bases, leaving 3 bases of the junction unmatched. This CDR3 reads CASRPTGYGYTF. In nucleotides, the CDR3 is TGTGCCAGCAGACCGACAGGGTATGGCTACACCTTC.

This clonotype was observed at least ten times. The CDR3 protein is CASSPGHPPLHF. CDR3 DNA: TGTGCCAGCAGCCCCGGACATCCGCCCCTCCACTTT. V usage is TRBV5-6 and J usage is TRBJ1-6, with D maybe TRBD1 (5 bases). Germline values: CDR1 SGHDT, CDR2 YYEEEE. This CDR3 contains 12 residues. V gave up 4 bases and J gave up 13 bases, with 12 bases separating them.

There are many counts of this clonotype. The chain combines TRBV6-6 with TRBJ1-1; D gene ambiguous. In germline, CDR1 is MNHNY, CDR2 SVGAGI (reference sequence). The CDR3 spans 16 residues. The V and J ends lost 4 bases and 4 bases respectively, with 19 bases between them. The CDR3 reads CASSSRPPPLPTEAFF. CDR3 bases: TGTGCCAGCAGTTCCCGTCCCCCCCCACTGCCCACTGAAGCTTTCTTT.

This clonotype was counted a few times. This chain joins TRBV6-1 and TRBJ1-3; maybe TRBD1 (6 bases). This CDR3 is 16 amino acids long. Trimming left V 3 bases short and J 0 bases short, with 12 bases between. The germline V gene encodes CDR1 MNHNS and CDR2 SASEGT. This CDR3 is CASSEVGAPSGNTIYF. CDR3 bases: TGTGCCAGCAGTGAGGTGGGGGCGCCCTCTGGAAACACCATATATTTT.

Judged by abundance, this clonotype is medium-sized. The chain recombines TRBV18 with TRBJ1-5; D might be TRBD1 (5 bases). From germline, CDR1 is KGHSH and CDR2 LQKENI. The ends were cut back, 5 bases at V and 3 bases at J, with 14 bases in the middle. The CDR3 runs to 15 residues. CDR3: CASSSREGSNQPQHF. The CDR3 nucleotides are TGTGCCAGCTCATCAAGAGAGGGGTCCAATCAGCCCCAGCATTTT.

This clonotype counts as medium-sized (0.01 to 0.1%). The chain couples TRBV6-5 to TRBJ1-1; 7 nucleotides align to TRBD1. V was clipped by 2 bases and J by 2 bases; unmatched bases: 8. The CDR3 is made up of 16 amino acids. Germline V gene lookup returns CDR1 MNHEY and CDR2 SVGAGI. CDR3 DNA sequence: TGTGCCAGCAGTTACAAATCCGGGACAGTTAACACTGAAGCTTTCTTT. Protein: CASSYKSGTVNTEAFF.

This clonotype is a singleton in its sample. The chain couples TRBV30 to TRBJ2-7; D perhaps matches TRBD1 (6 bases). V was trimmed by 5 bases and J by 6 bases, leaving 11 bases between them. Germline loops: CDR1 GTSNPN, CDR2 SVGIG (reference sequence). CDR3 length equals 11 residues. The CDR3 DNA follows: TGTGCCTGGGAGGGGGTCGGCGAGCAGTACTTC. Amino acid sequence: CAWEGVGEQYF.

This clonotype is medium-sized (0.01 to 0.1%). The rearrangement links TRBV6-1 to TRBJ1-1, with a tentative D call TRBD1 (5 bases). The CDR3 covers 14 residues. The germline V gene encodes CDR1 MNHNS and CDR2 SASEGT. The germline V and J ends were trimmed by 7 bases and 1 base, with 13 bases remaining between them. CDR3 amino acids: CASTWDLGNTEAFF. The CDR3 DNA is TGTGCCAGCACCTGGGACCTGGGGAACACTGAAGCTTTCTTT.

This clonotype is termed medium-sized. The V and J genes are TRBV6-6 and TRBJ1-2, with 8 nucleotides matching TRBD1. V gave up 5 bases and J gave up 7 bases; unmatched junction bases: 9. CDR1 is MNHNY and CDR2 is SVGAGI in the germline V gene (reference sequence). The CDR3 consists of 14 residues. This chain's CDR3 is CASSPGGRAAGYTF. As DNA, the CDR3 is TGTGCCAGCAGTCCAGGGGGCAGGGCAGCTGGCTACACCTTC.

By frequency in the sample, this clonotype is medium-sized. This chain joins TRBV18 and TRBJ1-6, with D maybe TRBD1 (6 bases). The germline gives CDR1 KGHSH, CDR2 LQKENI. Trimming cost V 3 bases and J 4 bases, with 13 bases left between them. The CDR3 is 16 residues long. CDR3 sequence: CASSPFRQDYNSPLHF. The CDR3 DNA reads TGTGCCAGCTCACCCTTTCGACAGGATTATAATTCACCCCTCCACTTT.